A single sample is the source of the 20 T cell receptor beta chains below, sequenced in a study of PD-L1 blockade in urothelial cancer. TCRdb keeps only in-frame clones here, not all; method: immunoSEQ multiplex PCR. This table holds 70,000 to 90,000 clones, more than 75% found once. The sequencing here drew on PBMCs, taken around atezolizumab (anti-PD-L1) treatment. Receptors were obtained from a man between 65 and 85 years old with urothelial cancer.

The rearrangement links TRBV6-5 to TRBJ1-5; 8 nucleotides align to TRBD1. The CDR3 is 14 residues long. Losses at the gene ends were 5 bases for V and 5 bases for J; bases not matched to a gene: 5. Germline V gene data show CDR1 as MNHEY and CDR2 as SVGAGI. CDR3 DNA: TGTGCCAGCAGTGAACCGGGACAGGATCAGCCCCAGCATTTT. Its translation is CASSEPGQDQPQHF.

The CDR3 sequence is CSVGGHSSSTDTQYF. CDR3 bases: TGCAGCGTTGGGGGACATTCTTCTAGCACAGATACGCAGTATTTT. J is TRBJ2-3 and V is TRBV29-1, with TRBD1 as a possible D gene (6 bases). The CDR3 sequence is 15 residues long. The germline V gene encodes CDR1 SQVTM and CDR2 ANQGSEA. V dropped 4 bases and J dropped 0 bases, with 14 bases sitting between them.

This chain's CDR3 is CASSRNPGQGQETQYF. In DNA form, the CDR3 reads TGCGCCAGCAGCCGCAACCCCGGACAGGGACAAGAGACCCAGTACTTC. The V call is TRBV5-1, the J call TRBJ2-5; 8 nucleotides agree with TRBD1. This CDR3 comprises 16 residues. With 4 bases clipped from V and 2 bases from J, the junction kept 10 bases outside the gene matches. Germline V gives CDR1 SGHRS, CDR2 YFSETQ.

V is TRBV5-1 and J is TRBJ2-5; TRBD1 might be the D (6 bases). This CDR3 contains 14 residues. Germline values: CDR1 SGHRS, CDR2 YFSETQ. V dropped 1 base and J dropped 2 bases, with 9 bases sitting between them. The CDR3 spells CASSLRDIQETQYF. The CDR3, as DNA: TGCGCCAGCAGCTTGCGGGACATACAAGAGACCCAGTACTTC. Full variable domain (rest looked up from reference TRBV5-1 and TRBJ2-5): KAGVTQTPRYLIKTRGQQVTLSCSPISGHRSVSWYQQTPGQGLQFLFEYFSETQRNKGNFPGRFSGRQFSNSRSEMNVSTLELGDSALYLCASSLRDIQETQYFGPGTRLLVL.

This chain connects TRBV5-6 to TRBJ2-7; 12 bases map to TRBD2. CDR1 is SGHDT, CDR2 YYEEEE, per germline. This CDR3 is 16 amino acids long. The ends lost 3 bases at V and 4 bases at J; junction bases unmatched: 8. The CDR3 here is CASSSRLAGAWYEQYF. CDR3 coding DNA: TGTGCCAGCAGCTCACGACTAGCGGGAGCTTGGTACGAGCAGTACTTC.

The V call is TRBV6-1, the J call TRBJ1-1, with 9 nucleotides matching TRBD1. Trimming took 2 bases from V and 5 from J; bases not matched to a gene: 6. Germline V gives CDR1 MNHNS, CDR2 SASEGT. The CDR3 runs 15 residues. CDR3 residues: CASSEWGQGGTEAFF. The CDR3 DNA is TGTGCCAGCAGTGAATGGGGACAGGGTGGAACTGAAGCTTTCTTT.

The J gene is TRBJ2-1, the V gene TRBV5-4; 11 nucleotides line up with TRBD2. The CDR3 runs to 16 residues. The V and J ends lost 4 bases and 7 bases, in that order; junction bases with no gene match: 10. The germline V gene encodes CDR1 SGHNT and CDR2 YYREEE (reference sequence). The chain's CDR3 is CASSLIAGGPSNEQFF. In DNA, the CDR3 is TGTGCCAGCAGCCTCATAGCGGGAGGGCCCTCGAATGAGCAGTTCTTC.

The rearrangement uses TRBV7-8 and TRBJ1-1; D may be TRBD1 (5 bases). V lost 2 bases, J lost 2 bases, and 9 bases lay in between. CDR3 length: 14 amino acids. Germline V gene lookup returns CDR1 SGHVS and CDR2 FQNEAQ. CDR3: CASSLSDSNTEAFF. For the CDR3, the DNA is TGTGCCAGCAGCTTATCAGACAGCAACACTGAAGCTTTCTTT. Combining the CDR3 with reference TRBV7-8 and TRBJ1-1 gives the whole variable domain GAGVSQSPRYKVAKRGQDVALRCDPISGHVSLFWYQQALGQGPEFLTYFQNEAQLDKSGLPSDRFFAERPEGSVSTLKIQRTQQEDSAVYLCASSLSDSNTEAFFGQGTRLTVV.

The chain links TRBV9 to TRBJ1-2; tentative D call: TRBD1 (5 bases). The V end lost 5 bases, the J end lost 4 bases, and 15 bases lay between the germline ends. CDR1 is SGDLS, CDR2 YYNGEE, per germline. This CDR3 spans 14 amino acids. The CDR3 coding sequence is TGTGCCAGCAGTGTGGGGGGGGAAATCTATGGCTACACCTTC. It encodes CASSVGGEIYGYTF.

The chain links TRBV11-3 to TRBJ1-5, with D hard to call. Trimming took off 5 bases at V and 0 bases at J, with 17 bases between the two ends. Germline V lookup: CDR1 SGHNT, CDR2 YENEEA. The CDR3 is made up of 17 amino acids. As DNA, the CDR3 is TGTGCCAGCAGCACGAAAAATAGTCGGTTTAGCAATCAGCCCCAGCATTTT. Amino acid sequence: CASSTKNSRFSNQPQHF. The complete variable domain, with remaining parts taken from reference TRBV11-3 and TRBJ1-5, reads EAGVVQSPRYKIIEKKQPVAFWCNPISGHNTLYWYLQNLGQGPELLIRYENEEAVDDSQLPKDRFSAERLKGVDSTLKIQPAELGDSAVYLCASSTKNSRFSNQPQHFGDGTRLSIL.

This clone has a handful of counts. V is TRBV6-5 and J is TRBJ1-1, with unresolved D. The V gene lost 3 bases and the J gene lost 10 bases, with 12 bases spanning the gap. This CDR3 has 12 residues. The germline V gene encodes CDR1 MNHEY and CDR2 SVGAGI. CDR3 bases: TGTGCCAGCAGTTATACCAACGGGGTAGCTTTCTTT. It yields the protein CASSYTNGVAFF.

The genes are TRBV30 and TRBJ2-6; 7 positions match TRBD1. This CDR3 region has 15 residues. The germline V gene has CDR1 GTSNPN and CDR2 SVGIG (reference sequence). V lost 3 bases and J lost 2; bases outside the gene matches: 4. The CDR3 bases are TGTGCCTGGAGGGCTCAGGGGGCTGGGGCCAACGTCCTGACTTTC. Its translation: CAWRAQGAGANVLTF.

CDR3 residues: CASTAGANYGYTF. CDR3 DNA sequence: TGTGCCAGCACCGCAGGGGCGAACTATGGCTACACCTTC. The gene calls are TRBV28 and TRBJ1-2; possibly TRBD1 for D (6 bases). The CDR3 runs 13 residues. CDR1 is MDHEN and CDR2 is SYDVKM in the germline V gene. V was cut by 7 bases and J by 2 bases, with 11 bases left in between.

The chain uses TRBV9 and TRBJ2-5, with D possibly being TRBD1 (7 bases). Germline V gene lookup returns CDR1 SGDLS and CDR2 YYNGEE. The length of the CDR3 is 14 residues. V was pared by 2 bases and J by 5 bases, with 13 bases between. Here the CDR3 DNA reads TGTGCCAGCAGCGTGGCAGGGGGGTCGGAGACCCAGTACTTC. This gives the protein CASSVAGGSETQYF.

The V and J genes are TRBV9 and TRBJ2-1, with D tentatively TRBD1 (6 bases). The V end was cut by 3 bases, the J end by 0 bases, with 10 bases between. CDR3 size: 15 residues. Germline V CDR1 and CDR2: SGDLS, YYNGEE. Here the CDR3 reads CASSGRQDSYNEQFF. DNA for the CDR3: TGTGCCAGCAGCGGGCGACAGGACTCCTACAATGAGCAGTTCTTC.

Written as DNA, the CDR3 is TGTGCCAGCAGCTGGGGACTAGCGGGAGGGCCGGGCGGGGAGCTGTTTTTT. Protein product: CASSWGLAGGPGGELFF. The chain uses TRBV7-2 and TRBJ2-2, with TRBD2 matching 16 bases. Germline CDR1 SGHTA, CDR2 FQGNSA. This CDR3 has 17 residues. Trimming cost V 4 bases and J 7 bases; bases outside gene matches: 6.

The rearrangement uses TRBV19 and TRBJ1-2; the D gene is possibly TRBD1 (5 bases). The CDR3 has 13 amino acids. V lost 7 bases and J lost 4, with 13 bases in between. The germline V gene has CDR1 LNHDA and CDR2 SQIVND (reference sequence). The CDR3 bases are TGTGCCAGTACTCGGGGGAGGAGCTATGGCTACACCTTC. Protein: CASTRGRSYGYTF.

The chain uses TRBV19 and TRBJ1-4; 7 bases map to TRBD1. The germline gives CDR1 LNHDA, CDR2 SQIVND (reference sequence). This CDR3 has 15 residues. V lost 9 bases to trimming and J lost 0 bases; unmatched junction nucleotides: 7. The DNA of the CDR3 is TGTGCCAGCCGCGGGGACAGTACAACTAATGAAAAACTGTTTTTT. It encodes CASRGDSTTNEKLFF.

Remarks on this clone: A read error may account for a junction end that differs from germline. The chain is built from TRBV7-2 and TRBJ2-4; 13 bases match TRBD2. The CDR3 has 13 residues. Germline V gives CDR1 SGHTA, CDR2 FQGNSA. This chain's CDR3 is CASSLELAGGPNF. The CDR3 DNA reads as TGTGCCAGCAGCTTAGAACTAGCGGGAGGGCCGAACTTC.

The V and J genes are TRBV6-1 and TRBJ2-7; 9 bases match TRBD1. J lost 5 bases, V lost 6 bases, and 11 bases had no gene match. Germline V gives CDR1 MNHNS, CDR2 SASEGT. CDR3 length: 15 amino acids. CDR3 DNA: TGTGCCAGCAGGAATCCCGGGACAGGGAACGACGAGCAGTACTTC. Residues: CASRNPGTGNDEQYF.